These T cell receptor beta chains were read from a single sample in a study of neurological immune-mediated disorders. TCRdb analysed the 5' RACE reads with MiXCR anew, one entry per CDR3 protein. The sample lists more than 30,000 distinct CDR3 sequences, just under 7.5% occurring once. The source material was CD4+ T cells from blood. The origin of the receptors is a man aged 45-65 years in good health. Both conserved end residues are part of each CDR3. The D gene is left open where the match is weak. Part of the rows lack a size; the others show once, few, many or a class for expanded clones.

many	TRBJ2-3	TRBD2	TRBV14	CASSRQLASTDTQYF	TGTGCCAGCAGCCGTCAACTAGCGAGCACAGATACGCAGTATTTT
many	TRBJ2-2	TRBD1	TRBV5-5	CASSQGQGYTGELFF	TGTGCCAGCAGTCAAGGACAGGGGTACACCGGGGAGCTGTTTTTT
many	TRBJ2-7	TRBD2	TRBV7-2	CASSLSTPAGGPYEQYF	TGTGCCAGCAGCTTGTCCACCCCAGCGGGAGGGCCCTACGAGCAGTACTTC
many	TRBJ1-2	TRBD1	TRBV18	CASSPRLTGENYGYTF	TGTGCCAGCTCACCACGCCTTACAGGGGAAAACTATGGCTACACCTTC
many	TRBJ1-2	TRBD1	TRBV5-1	CASSRDSTNYGYTF	TGCGCCAGCAGTCGGGACAGCACTAACTATGGCTACACCTTC
-	TRBJ2-4	TRBD1	TRBV18	CASSPRDREDIQYF	TGTGCCAGCTCACCCCGGGACAGGGAAGACATTCAGTACTTC
many	TRBJ2-1	TRBD2	TRBV9	CASSLIPGLESEQFF	TGTGCCAGCAGTCTTATCCCGGGACTAGAATCTGAGCAGTTCTTC
many	TRBJ2-5	TRBD2	TRBV3-1	CASSQDPWTSDSQETQYF	TGTGCCAGCAGCCAAGATCCCTGGACTAGCGATTCCCAAGAGACCCAGTACTTC
many	TRBJ2-7	-	TRBV3-1	CASSPRQRVHYEQYF	TGTGCCAGCAGCCCCCGTCAGCGGGTCCACTACGAGCAGTACTTC
many	TRBJ2-3	TRBD2	TRBV5-1	CASSPGGSGSSTDTQYF	TGCGCCAGCAGCCCTGGAGGTAGCGGGAGTTCCACAGATACGCAGTATTTT
many	TRBJ2-7	-	TRBV28	CASSLFTRDQYEQYF	TGTGCCAGCAGTTTATTCACCCGGGACCAATACGAGCAGTACTTC
many	TRBJ2-3	TRBD2	TRBV28	CASSSSRLAEAKRDTQYF	TGTGCCAGCAGCTCCTCCCGACTAGCGGAGGCGAAGCGAGATACGCAGTATTTT
many	TRBJ2-7	-	TRBV28	CASSRTDFSYEQYF	TGTGCCAGCAGCCGGACCGATTTCTCCTACGAGCAGTACTTC
few	TRBJ2-5	TRBD1	TRBV15	CATSSSTGGGETQYF	TGTGCCACCAGCAGTTCCACAGGGGGTGGAGAGACCCAGTACTTC
many	TRBJ1-1	-	TRBV5-1	CASSAAWDTEAFF	TGCGCCAGCAGCGCCGCCTGGGACACTGAAGCTTTCTTT
many	TRBJ2-5	TRBD1	TRBV7-2	CASSLVQGAGGAQYF	TGTGCCAGCAGCTTAGTTCAGGGGGCGGGCGGGGCCCAGTACTTC
few	TRBJ2-1	TRBD2	TRBV5-5	CASTRTSGYNEQFF	TGTGCCAGCACCCGGACTAGCGGGTACAATGAGCAGTTCTTC
-	TRBJ2-1	-	TRBV20-1	CSARDSRSYNEQFF	TGCAGTGCTAGAGATTCGCGCTCCTACAATGAGCAGTTCTTC
many	TRBJ2-7	-	TRBV7-2	CASSSLPRRAYEQYF	TGTGCCAGCAGCTCCCTCCCCCGCCGTGCCTACGAGCAGTACTTC
many	TRBJ2-1	-	TRBV7-3	CASSWGPSNEQFF	TGTGCCAGCAGCTGGGGACCAAGCAATGAGCAGTTCTTC
many	TRBJ2-5	-	TRBV5-1	CASSLATGSETQYF	TGCGCCAGCAGCTTGGCTACGGGGTCAGAGACCCAGTACTTC
many	TRBJ2-1	-	TRBV7-3	CASSSQGSVNEQFF	TGTGCCAGCAGCAGCCAGGGGTCCGTCAATGAGCAGTTCTTC
many	TRBJ2-5	-	TRBV5-1	CASSLETETQYF	TGCGCCAGCAGCTTGGAGACGGAGACCCAGTACTTC
many	TRBJ2-7	-	TRBV3-1	CASSQDGVSAYEQYF	TGTGCCAGCAGCCAAGACGGGGTCTCAGCCTACGAGCAGTACTTC
many	TRBJ1-2	-	TRBV7-2	CASSFGRNYGYTF	TGTGCCAGCAGCTTTGGCCGGAACTATGGCTACACCTTC
few	TRBJ2-6	-	TRBV5-1	CASSRGGSDVLTF	TGCGCCAGCAGCCGAGGCGGCAGTGACGTCCTGACTTTC
many	TRBJ1-6	-	TRBV28	CASRTGANSPLHF	TGTGCCAGCAGGACAGGTGCGAATTCACCCCTCCACTTT
many	TRBJ2-5	-	TRBV7-3	CASSPSSGTPQETQYF	TGTGCCAGCAGCCCCTCCTCCGGGACCCCCCAAGAGACCCAGTACTTC
-	TRBJ2-7	-	TRBV28	CASMRLSSYEQYF	TGTGCCAGCATGAGACTGAGTTCCTACGAGCAGTACTTC
few	TRBJ2-5	TRBD2	TRBV5-4	CASSLQAGGGETQYF	TGTGCCAGCAGCTTGCAAGCGGGAGGAGGGGAGACCCAGTACTTC
-	TRBJ2-7	TRBD2	TRBV20-1	CSAVLRTSGGEQYF	TGCAGTGCTGTTCTGAGGACTAGCGGGGGCGAGCAGTACTTC
many	TRBJ1-1	TRBD1	TRBV20-1	CSARNPDREAFF	TGCAGTGCTAGAAACCCGGACAGGGAAGCTTTCTTT
many	TRBJ2-1	-	TRBV4-3	CASSQAGLYNEQFF	TGCGCCAGCAGCCAAGCTGGCCTCTACAATGAGCAGTTCTTC
-	TRBJ2-2	-	TRBV28	CASSPPGGGGTGELFF	TGTGCCAGCAGTCCCCCTGGGGGAGGGGGCACCGGGGAGCTGTTTTTT
many	TRBJ2-5	-	TRBV21-1	CASRYRGPETQYF	TGTGCCAGCAGGTACAGGGGGCCCGAGACCCAGTACTTC
many	TRBJ2-4	-	TRBV20-1	CSRGASAKNIQYF	TGCAGCCGGGGTGCGTCGGCCAAAAACATTCAGTACTTC
many	TRBJ2-7	TRBD2	TRBV20-1	CSASPPVAGGVYEQYF	TGCAGTGCTAGCCCACCTGTTGCGGGAGGTGTGTACGAGCAGTACTTC
many	TRBJ2-5	-	TRBV5-1	CASSLSGSGETQYF	TGCGCCAGCAGCTTGTCTGGGAGTGGGGAGACCCAGTACTTC
many	TRBJ2-2	-	TRBV9	CASSVSVLTNTGELFF	TGTGCCAGCAGCGTTTCGGTCCTCACGAACACCGGGGAGCTGTTTTTT
many	TRBJ2-1	-	TRBV5-1	CASSSTAGGYGNEQFF	TGCGCCAGCAGCTCCACGGCCGGGGGCTATGGCAATGAGCAGTTCTTC
many	TRBJ2-7	-	TRBV20-1	CSASLFSSGSSYEQYF	TGCAGTGCTAGTCTCTTTTCGAGCGGAAGCTCCTACGAGCAGTACTTC
few	TRBJ1-4	-	TRBV30	CAWSVGGSNEKLFF	TGTGCCTGGAGTGTCGGGGGCTCGAATGAAAAACTGTTTTTT
many	TRBJ2-2	-	TRBV7-2	CASTPRWRSGELFF	TGTGCCAGCACCCCCCGGTGGCGATCCGGGGAGCTGTTTTTT
many	TRBJ2-7	TRBD1	TRBV20-1	CSARDRGQGVEEQYF	TGCAGTGCTAGAGATCGAGGACAGGGGGTTGAAGAGCAGTACTTC
many	TRBJ2-5	TRBD1	TRBV12-3/TRBV12-4	CASSLGPGGAGETQYF	TGTGCCAGCAGTTTAGGTCCAGGGGGCGCGGGCGAGACCCAGTACTTC
many	TRBJ2-7	TRBD1	TRBV6-1	CASRPGTDLYEQYF	TGTGCCAGCAGACCCGGGACAGACCTATACGAGCAGTACTTC
many	TRBJ1-1	-	TRBV20-1	CSAREPPMNTEAFF	TGCAGTGCTAGAGAACCCCCGATGAACACTGAAGCTTTCTTT
many	TRBJ2-1	TRBD2	TRBV20-1	CSARGLAGYNEQFF	TGCAGTGCTAGAGGACTAGCGGGTTACAATGAGCAGTTCTTC
-	TRBJ2-3	-	TRBV4-3	CASSQGQGPDTQYF	TGCGCCAGCAGCCAAGGGCAGGGCCCAGATACGCAGTATTTT
many	TRBJ2-5	TRBD2	TRBV3-1	CASSTQRTSGRETQYF	TGTGCCAGCAGCACCCAACGGACTAGCGGGAGGGAGACCCAGTACTTC
many	TRBJ2-7	TRBD2	TRBV6-2/TRBV6-3	CASSYIAGAGEQYF	TGTGCCAGCAGTTATATAGCGGGAGCTGGCGAGCAGTACTTC
many	TRBJ2-3	TRBD2	TRBV20-1	CSARTGTSGSSTDTQYF	TGCAGTGCTAGGACCGGGACTAGCGGGAGCAGCACAGATACGCAGTATTTT
many	TRBJ2-7	TRBD2	TRBV20-1	CSASWEGPYEQYF	TGCAGTGCTAGTTGGGAGGGTCCGTACGAGCAGTACTTC
many	TRBJ2-3	-	TRBV9	CASSVAAESDTQYF	TGTGCCAGCAGCGTAGCTGCGGAGTCAGATACGCAGTATTTT
many	TRBJ2-4	TRBD2	TRBV28	CASIGGLSSGSNIQYF	TGTGCCAGCATTGGTGGGCTTTCTAGCGGGAGTAACATTCAGTACTTC
many	TRBJ2-1	TRBD2	TRBV4-3	CASSQVAGQHEQFF	TGCGCCAGCAGCCAAGTAGCGGGACAACATGAGCAGTTCTTC
many	TRBJ2-7	-	TRBV20-1	CSAPQEGREQYF	TGCAGTGCTCCTCAAGAGGGACGCGAGCAGTACTTC
-	TRBJ1-2	-	TRBV4-1	CASSLQGRSQAGYTF	TGTGCCAGCAGCTTGCAGGGTCGGAGTCAGGCTGGCTACACCTTC
many	TRBJ2-3	-	TRBV28	CASKLGGRGSTDTQYF	TGTGCCAGCAAATTAGGAGGGCGGGGTAGCACAGATACGCAGTATTTT
few	TRBJ2-3	-	TRBV11-3	CASSEGGGSTSSTDTQYF	TGTGCCAGCAGCGAGGGCGGTGGTAGCACTTCTAGCACAGATACGCAGTATTTT